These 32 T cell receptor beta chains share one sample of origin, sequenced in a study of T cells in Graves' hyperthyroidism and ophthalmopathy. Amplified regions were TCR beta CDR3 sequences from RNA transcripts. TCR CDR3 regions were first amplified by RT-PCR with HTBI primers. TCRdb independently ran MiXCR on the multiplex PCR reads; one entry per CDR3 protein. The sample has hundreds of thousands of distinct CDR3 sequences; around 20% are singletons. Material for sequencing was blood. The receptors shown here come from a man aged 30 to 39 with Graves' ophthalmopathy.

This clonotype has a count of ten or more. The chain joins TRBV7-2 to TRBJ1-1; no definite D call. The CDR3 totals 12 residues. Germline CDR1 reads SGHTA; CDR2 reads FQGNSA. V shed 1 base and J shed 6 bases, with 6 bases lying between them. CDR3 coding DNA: TGTGCCAGCAGCTTAGGGGTGGCTGAAGCTTTCTTT. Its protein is CASSLGVAEAFF.

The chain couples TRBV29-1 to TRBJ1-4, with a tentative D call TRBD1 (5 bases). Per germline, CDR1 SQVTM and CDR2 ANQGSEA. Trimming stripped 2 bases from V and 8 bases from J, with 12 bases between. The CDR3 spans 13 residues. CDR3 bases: TGCAGCGTTGAATCAGGGATCGAGGAAAAACTGTTTTTT. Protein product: CSVESGIEEKLFF.

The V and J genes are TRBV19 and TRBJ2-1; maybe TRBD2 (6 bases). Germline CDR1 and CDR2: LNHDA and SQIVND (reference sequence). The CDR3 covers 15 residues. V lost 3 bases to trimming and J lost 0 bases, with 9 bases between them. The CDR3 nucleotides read TGTGCCAGTAGTATGGGGGGATCCTCCTACAATGAGCAGTTCTTC. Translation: CASSMGGSSYNEQFF.

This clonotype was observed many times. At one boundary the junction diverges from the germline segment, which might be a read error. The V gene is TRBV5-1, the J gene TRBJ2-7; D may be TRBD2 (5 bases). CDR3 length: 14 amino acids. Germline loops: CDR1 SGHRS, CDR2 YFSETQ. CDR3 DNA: TGTGCCAGCAGCTTGGCTCGGGGCTCCTACGAGCAGTACTTC. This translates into CASSLARGSYEQYF.

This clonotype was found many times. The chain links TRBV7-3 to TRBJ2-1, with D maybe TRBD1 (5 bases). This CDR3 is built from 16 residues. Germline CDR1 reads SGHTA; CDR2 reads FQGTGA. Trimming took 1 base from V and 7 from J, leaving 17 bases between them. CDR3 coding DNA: TGTGCCAGCAGCTTAAACACGGGCCTCAAGGGGAATGAGCAGTTCTTC. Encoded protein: CASSLNTGLKGNEQFF.

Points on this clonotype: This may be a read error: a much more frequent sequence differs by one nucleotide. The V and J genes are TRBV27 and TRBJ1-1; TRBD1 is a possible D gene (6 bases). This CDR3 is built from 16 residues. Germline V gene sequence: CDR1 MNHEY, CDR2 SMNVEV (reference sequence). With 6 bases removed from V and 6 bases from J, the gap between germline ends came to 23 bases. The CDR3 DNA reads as TGTGCCAGCAGACGAACCGGGGCAGGGGCTTTTGCTGAAGCTTTCTTT. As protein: CASRRTGAGAFAEAFF.

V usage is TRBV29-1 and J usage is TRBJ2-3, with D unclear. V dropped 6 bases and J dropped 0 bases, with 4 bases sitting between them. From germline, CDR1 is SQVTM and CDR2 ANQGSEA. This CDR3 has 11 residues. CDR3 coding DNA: TGCAGCGTAACTAGCACAGATACGCAGTATTTT. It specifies CSVTSTDTQYF.

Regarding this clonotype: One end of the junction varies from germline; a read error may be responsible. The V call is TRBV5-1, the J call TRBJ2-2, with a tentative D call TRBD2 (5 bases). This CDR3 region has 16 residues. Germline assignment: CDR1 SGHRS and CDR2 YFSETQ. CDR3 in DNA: TGCGCCAGCAGCTTGCGGCAGCAGCCTAACACCGGGGAGCTGCTTTTT. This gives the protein CASSLRQQPNTGELLF.

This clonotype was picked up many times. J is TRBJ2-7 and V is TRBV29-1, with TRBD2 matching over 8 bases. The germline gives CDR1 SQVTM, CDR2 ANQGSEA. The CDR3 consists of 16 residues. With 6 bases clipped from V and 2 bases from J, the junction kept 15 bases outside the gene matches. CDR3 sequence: CSVSTTGLVGTYEQYF. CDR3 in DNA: TGCAGCGTATCTACAACGGGACTAGTCGGCACCTACGAGCAGTACTTC.

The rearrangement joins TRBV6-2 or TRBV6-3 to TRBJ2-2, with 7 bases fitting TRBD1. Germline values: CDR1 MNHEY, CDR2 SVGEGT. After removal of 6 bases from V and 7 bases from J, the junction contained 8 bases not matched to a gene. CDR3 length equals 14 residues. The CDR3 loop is CASRKQGYNGELFF. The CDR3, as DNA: TGTGCCAGCAGAAAACAGGGGTATAACGGGGAGCTGTTTTTT.

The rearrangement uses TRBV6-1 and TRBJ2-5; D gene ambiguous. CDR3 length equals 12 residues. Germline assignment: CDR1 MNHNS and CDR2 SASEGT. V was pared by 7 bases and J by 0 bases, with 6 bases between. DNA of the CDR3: TGTGCCAGCACGCCAGACCAAGAGACCCAGTACTTC. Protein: CASTPDQETQYF.

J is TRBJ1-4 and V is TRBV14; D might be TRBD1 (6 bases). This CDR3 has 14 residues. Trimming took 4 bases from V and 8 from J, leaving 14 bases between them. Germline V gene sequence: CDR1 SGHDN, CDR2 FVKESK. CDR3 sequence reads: CASSPGASREKLFF. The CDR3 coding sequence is TGTGCCAGCAGCCCGGGGGCTTCGAGGGAAAAACTGTTTTTT.

CDR3: CASSEGLTPDTQYF. The CDR3, as DNA: TGTGCCAGCAGTGAGGGATTAACGCCAGATACGCAGTATTTT. The chain links TRBV6-1 to TRBJ2-3; D uncertain. V was cut by 3 bases and J by 4 bases, with 11 bases left in between. Germline V lookup: CDR1 MNHNS, CDR2 SASEGT. The CDR3 is made up of 14 amino acids.

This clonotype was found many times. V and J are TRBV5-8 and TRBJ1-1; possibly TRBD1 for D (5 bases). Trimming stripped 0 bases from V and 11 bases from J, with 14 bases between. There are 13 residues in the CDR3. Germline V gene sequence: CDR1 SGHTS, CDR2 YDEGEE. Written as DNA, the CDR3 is TGTGCCAGCAGCTTGGGCGGGACTGGGGACGCTTTCTTT. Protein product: CASSLGGTGDAFF.

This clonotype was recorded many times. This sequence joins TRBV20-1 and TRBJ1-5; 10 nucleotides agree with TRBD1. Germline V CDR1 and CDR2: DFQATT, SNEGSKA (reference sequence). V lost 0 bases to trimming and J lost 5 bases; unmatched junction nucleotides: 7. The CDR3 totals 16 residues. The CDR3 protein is CSARDNADRGDQPQHF. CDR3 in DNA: TGCAGTGCTAGAGATAACGCGGACAGGGGGGATCAGCCCCAGCATTTT.

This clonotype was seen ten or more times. Here the CDR3 DNA reads TGTGCCAGCAGTTACTCGAATGTAGGCAGGCGGCCCTACGAGCAGTACTTC. Translation gives CASSYSNVGRRPYEQYF. This sequence joins TRBV6-6 and TRBJ2-7; no reliable D call. The V gene lost 0 bases and the J gene lost 2 bases, with 17 bases spanning the gap. Germline lookup yields CDR1 MNHNY and CDR2 SVGAGI (reference sequence). This CDR3 has 17 amino acids.

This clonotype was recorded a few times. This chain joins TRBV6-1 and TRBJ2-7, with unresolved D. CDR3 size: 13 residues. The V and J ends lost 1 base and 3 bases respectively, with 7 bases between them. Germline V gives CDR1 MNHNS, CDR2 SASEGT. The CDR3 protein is CASSEDTGYEQYF. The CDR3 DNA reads TGTGCCAGCAGTGAAGATACGGGCTACGAGCAGTACTTC.

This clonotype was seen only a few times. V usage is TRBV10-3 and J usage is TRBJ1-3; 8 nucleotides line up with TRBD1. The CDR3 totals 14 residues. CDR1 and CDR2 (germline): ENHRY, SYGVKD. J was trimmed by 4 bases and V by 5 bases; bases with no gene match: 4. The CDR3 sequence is CAISMTGDGNTIYF. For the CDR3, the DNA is TGTGCCATCAGTATGACAGGGGACGGAAACACCATATATTTT.

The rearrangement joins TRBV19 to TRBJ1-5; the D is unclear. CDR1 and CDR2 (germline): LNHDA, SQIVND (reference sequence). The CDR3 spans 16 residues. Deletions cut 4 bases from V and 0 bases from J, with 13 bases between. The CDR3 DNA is TGTGCCAGTAGTACCAGGACGGAATATAGCAATCAGCCCCAGCATTTT. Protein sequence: CASSTRTEYSNQPQHF.

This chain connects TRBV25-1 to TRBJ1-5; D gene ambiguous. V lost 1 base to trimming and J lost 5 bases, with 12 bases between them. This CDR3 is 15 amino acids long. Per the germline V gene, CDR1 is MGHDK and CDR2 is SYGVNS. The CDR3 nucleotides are TGTGCCAGCAGTGAATCCGATACCCTATATCAGCCCCAGCATTTT. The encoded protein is CASSESDTLYQPQHF.

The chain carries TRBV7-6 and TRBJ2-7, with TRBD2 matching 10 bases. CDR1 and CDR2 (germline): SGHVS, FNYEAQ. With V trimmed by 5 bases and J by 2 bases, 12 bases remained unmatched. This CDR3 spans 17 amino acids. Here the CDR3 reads CASSPGGTLAGTYEQYF. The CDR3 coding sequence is TGTGCCAGCAGCCCCGGAGGGACACTAGCGGGAACCTACGAGCAGTACTTC.

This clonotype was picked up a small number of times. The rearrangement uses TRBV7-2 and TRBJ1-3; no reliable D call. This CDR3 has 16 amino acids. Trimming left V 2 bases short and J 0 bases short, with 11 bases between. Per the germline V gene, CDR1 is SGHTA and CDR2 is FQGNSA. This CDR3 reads CASSLRVRGSGNTIYF. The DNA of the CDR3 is TGTGCCAGCAGCTTACGGGTTCGGGGCTCTGGAAACACCATATATTTT.

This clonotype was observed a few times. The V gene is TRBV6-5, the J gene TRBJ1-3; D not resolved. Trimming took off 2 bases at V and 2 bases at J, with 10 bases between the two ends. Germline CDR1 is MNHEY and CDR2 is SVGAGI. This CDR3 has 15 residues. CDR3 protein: CASSYTLATGNTIYF. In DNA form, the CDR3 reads TGTGCCAGCAGTTACACCCTAGCGACTGGAAACACCATATATTTT.

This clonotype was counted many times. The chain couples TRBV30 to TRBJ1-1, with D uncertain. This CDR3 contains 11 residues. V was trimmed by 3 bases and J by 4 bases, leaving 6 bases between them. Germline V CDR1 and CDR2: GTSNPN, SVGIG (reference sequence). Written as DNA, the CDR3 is TGTGCCTGGAGAGTGGCCACTGAAGCTTTCTTT. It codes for CAWRVATEAFF.

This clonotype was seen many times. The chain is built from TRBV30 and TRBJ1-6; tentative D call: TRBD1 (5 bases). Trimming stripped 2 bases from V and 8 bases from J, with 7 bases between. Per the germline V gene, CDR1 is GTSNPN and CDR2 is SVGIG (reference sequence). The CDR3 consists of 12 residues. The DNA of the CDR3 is TGTGCCTGGAGTCCGGGGGATTCACCCCTCCACTTT. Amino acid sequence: CAWSPGDSPLHF.

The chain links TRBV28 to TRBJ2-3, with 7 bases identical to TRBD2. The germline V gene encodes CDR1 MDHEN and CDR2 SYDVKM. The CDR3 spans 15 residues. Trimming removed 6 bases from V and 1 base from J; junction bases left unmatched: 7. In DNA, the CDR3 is TGTGCCAGCAGAAGAGCGGGATCTGGCACAGATACGCAGTATTTT. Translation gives CASRRAGSGTDTQYF.

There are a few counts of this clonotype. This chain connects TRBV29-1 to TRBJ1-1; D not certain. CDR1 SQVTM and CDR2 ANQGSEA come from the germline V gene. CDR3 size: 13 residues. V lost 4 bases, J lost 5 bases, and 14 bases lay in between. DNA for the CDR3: TGCAGCGTTGGGGAGGCCCGCGGAACTGAAGCTTTCTTT. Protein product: CSVGEARGTEAFF.

The DNA for the CDR3 is TGCAGCGATAGACGCCCGTCGGACAATGAGCAGTTCTTC. This gives the protein CSDRRPSDNEQFF. This sequence joins TRBV29-1 and TRBJ2-1; no clear D gene. The CDR3 sequence is 13 residues long. Between the trimmed V and J ends, which lost 7 bases and 5 bases, there was a span of 15 bases. Germline CDR1 SQVTM, CDR2 ANQGSEA.

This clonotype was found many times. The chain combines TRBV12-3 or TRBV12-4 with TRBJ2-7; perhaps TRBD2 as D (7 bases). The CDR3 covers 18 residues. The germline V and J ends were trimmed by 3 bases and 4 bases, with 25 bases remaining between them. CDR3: CASSLEGGGGAPGYEQYF. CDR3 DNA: TGTGCCAGCAGTTTGGAAGGGGGTGGGGGGGCGCCGGGTTACGAGCAGTACTTC.

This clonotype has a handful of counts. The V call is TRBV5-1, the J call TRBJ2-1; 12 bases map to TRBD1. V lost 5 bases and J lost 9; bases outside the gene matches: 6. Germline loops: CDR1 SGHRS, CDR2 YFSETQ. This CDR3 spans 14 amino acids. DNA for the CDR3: TGCGCCAGCAGGTCGGGACAGGGGGCTGGTGAGCAGTTCTTC. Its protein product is CASRSGQGAGEQFF.

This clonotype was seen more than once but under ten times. CDR3 protein: CASRQLYGGGGTEAFF. In DNA form, the CDR3 reads TGTGCCAGCAGACAACTTTACGGGGGCGGCGGCACTGAAGCTTTCTTT. The chain uses TRBV25-1 and TRBJ1-1, with D possibly being TRBD1 (6 bases). The V and J ends lost 6 bases and 4 bases respectively, with 21 bases between them. Germline loops: CDR1 MGHDK, CDR2 SYGVNS. The CDR3 is made up of 16 amino acids.

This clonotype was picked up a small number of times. Written as DNA, the CDR3 is TGTGCCAGCAGCCCCACAGCGAATGAAAAACTGTTTTTT. As protein: CASSPTANEKLFF. The chain recombines TRBV11-2 with TRBJ1-4; D not resolved. Germline lookup yields CDR1 SGHAT and CDR2 FQNNGV. The V and J ends lost 5 bases and 5 bases respectively, with 9 bases between them. The CDR3 is 13 amino acids.